These T cell receptor beta chains were read from a single sample in a study of post-analysis software for immune sequencing data. TCRdb itself ran the PCR reads through MiXCR, one entry per CDR3 protein. The table lists hundreds of thousands of distinct CDR3 sequences, about 27% of them singletons. Sequenced sample: blood. The receptor source for this set is a girl aged 10-17 years with multiple sclerosis. Both conserved end residues are part of each CDR3. Each record gives: D gene, J gene, clone size, V gene, CDR3 DNA, CDR3 protein. The D gene is left open where the match is weak. Part of the rows lack a size; the others show once, few, many or a class for expanded clones.

-	TRBJ2-5	few	TRBV9	TGTGCCAGCAGCGCCGGACTCCGGGCCCAGGGAGAGACCCAGTACTTC	CASSAGLRAQGETQYF
-	TRBJ1-3	-	TRBV5-1	TGCGCCAGCAGCCCGGCGGGCAGATCTGGAAACACCATATATTTT	CASSPAGRSGNTIYF
TRBD2	TRBJ2-7	many	TRBV29-1	TGCAGCGCCCGTTATAGCGGGCGGGGTTACGAGCAGTACTTC	CSARYSGRGYEQYF
TRBD2	TRBJ2-5	many	TRBV20-1	TGCAGTGCGGCGACTAGCGACCAAGAGACCCAGTACTTC	CSAATSDQETQYF
-	TRBJ2-6	few	TRBV12-3/TRBV12-4	TGTGCCAGCAGACCCCGGGTAAGGGGGGCCAACGTCCTGACTTTC	CASRPRVRGANVLTF
TRBD2	TRBJ2-1	-	TRBV12-3/TRBV12-4	TGTGCCAGCAGTTTCGGACTAGCGCCGTTCTTC	CASSFGLAPFF
-	TRBJ2-7	few	TRBV5-1	TGCGCCAGCAGCTTGTTGGCAGGGCCTAGGGAGCAGTACTTC	CASSLLAGPREQYF
-	TRBJ2-4	many	TRBV6-5	TGTGCCAGCAGTCCCTCAGCCAAAAACATTCAGTACTTC	CASSPSAKNIQYF
-	TRBJ1-5	few	TRBV6-5	TGTGCCAATTCACCACAGGGCGCGCAGCCCCAGCATTTT	CANSPQGAQPQHF
TRBD1	TRBJ1-5	-	TRBV29-1	TGCAGCGTGGGTGGGGACAGGGGAGGCCAGCCCCAGCATTTT	CSVGGDRGGQPQHF
TRBD2	TRBJ2-1	once	TRBV4-2	TGTGCCAGCAGCCAAGGGGAGGGACTTTACAATGAGCAGTTCTTC	CASSQGEGLYNEQFF
-	TRBJ2-5	-	TRBV20-1	TGCAGTGCTCCTCTTCTTGTACGGGAGACCCAGTACTTC	CSAPLLVRETQYF
-	TRBJ1-4	-	TRBV4-1	TGCGCCAGCAGCCAAGACCGAAGTAACTATGAAAAACTGTTTTTT	CASSQDRSNYEKLFF
-	TRBJ2-7	-	TRBV5-1	TGCGCCAGCAGCTTTGAGAAGGGGGCCTACGAGCAGTACTTC	CASSFEKGAYEQYF
-	TRBJ1-2	-	TRBV28	TGTGCCAGCAGTTTATGGGGAGAATATGGCTACACCTTC	CASSLWGEYGYTF
-	TRBJ2-7	-	TRBV7-8	TGTGCCAGCAGCTACCGACTTACCTACGAGCAGTACTTC	CASSYRLTYEQYF
-	TRBJ1-5	-	TRBV5-1	TGCGCCAGCAGCCCGGGTCTGTTGGATCAGCCCCAGCATTTT	CASSPGLLDQPQHF
TRBD2	TRBJ2-3	-	TRBV12-3/TRBV12-4	TGTGCCAGCAGCGGTGGACTAGCGGTATTCACAGATACACAGTATTTT	CASSGGLAVFTDTQYF
TRBD2	TRBJ2-1	few	TRBV9	TGTGCCAGCAGCGTTCGTCTAGCGGACCACAATGAGCAGTTCTTC	CASSVRLADHNEQFF
TRBD1	TRBJ2-1	-	TRBV29-1	TGCAGCGTGGGGACAGGGGGGATCAATGAGCAGTTCTTC	CSVGTGGINEQFF
-	TRBJ2-1	few	TRBV7-6	TGTGCCAGCAGCTCCTTCAGGAACCGGGCGTTGAATGAGCAGTTCTTC	CASSSFRNRALNEQFF
TRBD1	TRBJ2-5	few	TRBV7-9	TGTGCCAGCAGCCTAGGACAGGCCGGGACCCAGTACTTC	CASSLGQAGTQYF
-	TRBJ1-1	once	TRBV29-1	TGCAGCGTTTATAGGACCGCTAACACTGAAGCTTTCTTT	CSVYRTANTEAFF
-	TRBJ1-1	-	TRBV27	TGTGCCAGCAGTTATGGGGGAGTGAACACTGAAGCTTTCTTT	CASSYGGVNTEAFF
TRBD2	TRBJ2-1	-	TRBV6-1	TGTGCCAGCCCCGGGACTAGCCCCCCCGAGCAGTTCTTC	CASPGTSPPEQFF
TRBD1	TRBJ1-5	few	TRBV7-8	TGTGCCAGCAGCCACCGGGACAGGATTAATCAGCCCCAGCATTTT	CASSHRDRINQPQHF
TRBD2	TRBJ2-2	once	TRBV10-3	TGTGCCATCAGTGAGTCCCGGGGGGACACCGGGGAGCTGTTTTTT	CAISESRGDTGELFF
-	TRBJ2-5	-	TRBV6-2/TRBV6-3	TGTGCCAGCAGTTACTCGGACGGACAAGAGACCCAGTACTTC	CASSYSDGQETQYF
TRBD2	TRBJ2-1	few	TRBV12-3/TRBV12-4	TGTGCCAGCAGGGAGACTAGCCTCAATGAGCAGTTCTTC	CASRETSLNEQFF
-	TRBJ2-3	few	TRBV3-1	TGTGCCAGCAGCCAACCCGGAGGCTTTACGCAGTATTTT	CASSQPGGFTQYF
TRBD1	TRBJ2-6	few	TRBV20-1	TGCAGTGCCCCGGACAGGGGCCGCTCTGGGGCCAACGTCCTGACTTTC	CSAPDRGRSGANVLTF
-	TRBJ2-1	-	TRBV20-1	TGCAGTGCTAGAGATTGGAGGGCAGGGGGGAACAATGAGCAGTTCTTC	CSARDWRAGGNNEQFF
-	TRBJ1-1	few	TRBV6-5	TGTGCCAGCAGTTACTTGACACTCCGCTCGACTGAAGCTTTCTTT	CASSYLTLRSTEAFF
-	TRBJ2-7	few	TRBV14	TGTGCCAGCAGCCAAGAATTAGGGGGATCTGGACACTACGAGCAGTACTTC	CASSQELGGSGHYEQYF
-	TRBJ2-1	-	TRBV7-9	TGTGCCAGCAGCCTCGGGACACGGGGTGAGCAGTTCTTC	CASSLGTRGEQFF
-	TRBJ1-5	few	TRBV7-2	TGTGCCAGCAGCTTCACCGAGCACAATCAGCCCCAGCATTTT	CASSFTEHNQPQHF
-	TRBJ1-4	few	TRBV6-5	TGTGCCAGCAGACTCGTAGGCTGGTCGACTAATGAAAAACTGTTTTTT	CASRLVGWSTNEKLFF
TRBD2	TRBJ2-3	-	TRBV27	TGTGCCAGCAGTCCCCGTCGGTTAGCGGGGGGTTTCGCAGATACGCAGTATTTT	CASSPRRLAGGFADTQYF
-	TRBJ2-7	-	TRBV14	TGTGCCAGCAGCCAAGCCAAGGGGGACTCCTACTCCTACGAGCAGTACTTC	CASSQAKGDSYSYEQYF
-	TRBJ2-7	-	TRBV5-1	TGCGCCAGCACACAGCAGTACTTC	CASTQQYF
-	TRBJ2-3	-	TRBV6-6	TGTGCCAGCAGCCCCGTTCGAGATACGCAGTATTTT	CASSPVRDTQYF
-	TRBJ2-1	-	TRBV5-1	TGCGCCAGCAGCTCGGACACGGTTAGCGATGAGCAGTTCTTC	CASSSDTVSDEQFF
TRBD1	TRBJ1-5	few	TRBV15	TGTGCCACCAGGAAGACAGGGGGCAATCAGCCCCAGCATTTT	CATRKTGGNQPQHF
TRBD1	TRBJ1-5	few	TRBV6-2/TRBV6-3	TGTGCCACCAGGATTACAGGGGGCAGCAATCAGCCCCAGCATTTT	CATRITGGSNQPQHF
TRBD2	TRBJ2-1	many	TRBV29-1	TGCAGCGTTGAGGGGGGGGCCTACAATGAGCAGTTCTTC	CSVEGGAYNEQFF
TRBD2	TRBJ2-1	-	TRBV20-1	TGCAGTGCTAATAAGAGACTAGCTTCAGACAATGAGCAGTTCTTC	CSANKRLASDNEQFF
-	TRBJ2-7	few	TRBV28	TGTGCCAGCAGTTCCTACAGGGATAGCTCCTACGAGCAGTACTTC	CASSSYRDSSYEQYF
-	TRBJ2-6	-	TRBV20-1	TGCAGTGCTAGATCTGGTTACTCTGGGGCCAACGTCCTGACTTTC	CSARSGYSGANVLTF
TRBD1	TRBJ2-3	few	TRBV5-6	TGTGCCAGCAGCTTAATGGAGGACAGGGGAGACACAGATACGCAGTATTTT	CASSLMEDRGDTDTQYF
TRBD1	TRBJ1-5	-	TRBV6-5	TGTGCCAGCAGTGGAGGGACAGGTGGTCAGCCCCAGCATTTT	CASSGGTGGQPQHF
-	TRBJ1-2	-	TRBV7-8	TGTGCCGGCAACTTGGGACTTTACTATGGCTACACCTTC	CAGNLGLYYGYTF
-	TRBJ2-2	-	TRBV5-5	TGTGCCAGCAGCCAACGACAGGTCCCCGGGGAGCTGTTTTTT	CASSQRQVPGELFF
-	TRBJ2-5	-	TRBV28	TGTGCCAGCAGTTTTTCTTGGGAAGGGGATCAAGAGACCCAGTACTTC	CASSFSWEGDQETQYF
-	TRBJ1-1	-	TRBV5-4	TGTGCCAGCAGCTTGCCGCTCGGGAACACTGAAGCTTTCTTT	CASSLPLGNTEAFF